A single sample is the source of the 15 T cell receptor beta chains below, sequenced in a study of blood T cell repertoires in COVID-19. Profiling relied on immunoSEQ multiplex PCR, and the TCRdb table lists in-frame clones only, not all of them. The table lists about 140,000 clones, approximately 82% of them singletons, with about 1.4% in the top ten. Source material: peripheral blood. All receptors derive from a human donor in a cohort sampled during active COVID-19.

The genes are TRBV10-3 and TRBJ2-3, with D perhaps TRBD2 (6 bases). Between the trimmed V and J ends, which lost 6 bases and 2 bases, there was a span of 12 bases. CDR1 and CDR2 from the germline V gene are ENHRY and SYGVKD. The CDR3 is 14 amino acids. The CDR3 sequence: CAISGDFPTDTQYF. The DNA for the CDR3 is TGTGCCATCAGCGGGGACTTTCCCACAGATACGCAGTATTTT.

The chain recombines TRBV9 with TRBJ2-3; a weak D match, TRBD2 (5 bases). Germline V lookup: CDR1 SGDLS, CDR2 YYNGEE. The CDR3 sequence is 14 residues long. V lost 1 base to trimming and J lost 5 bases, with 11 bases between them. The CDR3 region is CASSVRVAGDTQYF. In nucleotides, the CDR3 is TGTGCCAGCAGCGTACGGGTGGCGGGAGATACGCAGTATTTT.

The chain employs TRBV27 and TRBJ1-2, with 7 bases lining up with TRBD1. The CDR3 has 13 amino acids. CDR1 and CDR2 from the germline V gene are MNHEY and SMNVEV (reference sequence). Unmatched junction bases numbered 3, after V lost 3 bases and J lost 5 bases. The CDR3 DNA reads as TGTGCCAGCAGTTTGAGGGGGCTTTATGGCTACACCTTC. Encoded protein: CASSLRGLYGYTF.

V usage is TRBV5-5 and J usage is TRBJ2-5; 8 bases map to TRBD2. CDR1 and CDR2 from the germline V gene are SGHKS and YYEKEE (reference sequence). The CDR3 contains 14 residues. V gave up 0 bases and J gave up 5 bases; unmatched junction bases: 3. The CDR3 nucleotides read TGTGCCAGCAGCTTGGCGGGGGGGACGGAGACCCAGTACTTC. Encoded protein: CASSLAGGTETQYF.

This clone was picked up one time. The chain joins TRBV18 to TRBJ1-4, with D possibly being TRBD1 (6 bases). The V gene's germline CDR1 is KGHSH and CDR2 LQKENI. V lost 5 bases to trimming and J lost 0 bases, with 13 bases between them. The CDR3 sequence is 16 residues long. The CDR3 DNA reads TGTGCCAGCTCAAACCAGGGGTTTGCAACTAATGAAAAACTGTTTTTT. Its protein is CASSNQGFATNEKLFF.

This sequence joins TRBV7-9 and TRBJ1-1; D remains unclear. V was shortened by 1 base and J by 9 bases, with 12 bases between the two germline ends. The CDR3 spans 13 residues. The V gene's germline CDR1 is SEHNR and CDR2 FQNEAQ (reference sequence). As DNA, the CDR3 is TGTGCCAGCAGCTTAGGCTTAGTAGCGCAAGCTTTCTTT. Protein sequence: CASSLGLVAQAFF.

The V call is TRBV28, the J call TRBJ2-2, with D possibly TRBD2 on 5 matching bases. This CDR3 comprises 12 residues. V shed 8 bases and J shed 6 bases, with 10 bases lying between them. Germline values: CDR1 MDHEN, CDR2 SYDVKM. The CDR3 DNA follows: TGTGCCAGCGAGAGGGCCGCCGGGGAGCTGTTTTTT. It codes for CASERAAGELFF.

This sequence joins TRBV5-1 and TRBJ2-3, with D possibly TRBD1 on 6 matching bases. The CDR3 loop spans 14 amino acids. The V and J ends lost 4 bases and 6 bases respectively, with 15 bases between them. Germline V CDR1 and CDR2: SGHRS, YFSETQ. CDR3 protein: CASSKEGRGDTQYF. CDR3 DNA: TGCGCCAGCAGCAAGGAAGGCAGGGGTGATACGCAGTATTTT.

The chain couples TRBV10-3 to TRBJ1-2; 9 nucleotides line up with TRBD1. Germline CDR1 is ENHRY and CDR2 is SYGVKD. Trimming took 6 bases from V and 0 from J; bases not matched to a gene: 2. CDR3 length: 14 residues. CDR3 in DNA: TGTGCCATCAGAGGACAGGGGACTAACTATGGCTACACCTTC. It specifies CAIRGQGTNYGYTF.

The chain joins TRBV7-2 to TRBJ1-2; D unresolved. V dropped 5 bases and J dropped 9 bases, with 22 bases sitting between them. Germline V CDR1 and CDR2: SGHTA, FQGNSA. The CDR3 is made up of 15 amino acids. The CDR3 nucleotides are TGTGCCAGCAGCCAACAAACGGGCCTCCCGGGGAGCTACACCTTC. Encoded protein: CASSQQTGLPGSYTF.

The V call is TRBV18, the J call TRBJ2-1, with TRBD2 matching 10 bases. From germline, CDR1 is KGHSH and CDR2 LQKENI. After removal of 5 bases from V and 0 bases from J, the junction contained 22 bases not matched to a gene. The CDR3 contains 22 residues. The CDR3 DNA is TGTGCCAGCTCAGCTCTGGGGGGAAGCGGGAGGGCCGTTTCCAGCTCCTACAATGAGCAGTTCTTC. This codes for CASSALGGSGRAVSSSYNEQFF. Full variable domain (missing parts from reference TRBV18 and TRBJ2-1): NAGVMQNPRHLVRRRGQEARLRCSPMKGHSHVYWYRQLPEEGLKFMVYLQKENIIDESGMPKERFSAEFPKEGPSILRIQQVVRGDSAAYFCASSALGGSGRAVSSSYNEQFFGPGTRLTVL.

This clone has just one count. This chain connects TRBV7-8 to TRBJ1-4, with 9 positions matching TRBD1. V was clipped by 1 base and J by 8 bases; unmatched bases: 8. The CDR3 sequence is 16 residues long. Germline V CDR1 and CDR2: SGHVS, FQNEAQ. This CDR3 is CASSLVPGQGWEKLFF. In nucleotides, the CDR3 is TGTGCCAGCAGCTTAGTACCGGGACAGGGATGGGAAAAACTGTTTTTT.

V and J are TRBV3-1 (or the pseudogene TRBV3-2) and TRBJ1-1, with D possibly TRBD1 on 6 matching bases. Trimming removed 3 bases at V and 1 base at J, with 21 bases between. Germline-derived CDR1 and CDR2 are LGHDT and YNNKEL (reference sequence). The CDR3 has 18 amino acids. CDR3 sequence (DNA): TGTGCCAGCAGCCACCACTGGGATCGGGGGGCTAAGAACACTGAAGCTTTCTTT. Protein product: CASSHHWDRGAKNTEAFF.

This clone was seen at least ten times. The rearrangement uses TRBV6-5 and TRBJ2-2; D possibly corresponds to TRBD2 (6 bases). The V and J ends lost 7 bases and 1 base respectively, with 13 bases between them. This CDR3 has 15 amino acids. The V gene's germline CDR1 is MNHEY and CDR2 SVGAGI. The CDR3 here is CASTPSGENTGELFF. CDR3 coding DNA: TGTGCCAGCACCCCGTCGGGGGAGAACACCGGGGAGCTGTTTTTT.

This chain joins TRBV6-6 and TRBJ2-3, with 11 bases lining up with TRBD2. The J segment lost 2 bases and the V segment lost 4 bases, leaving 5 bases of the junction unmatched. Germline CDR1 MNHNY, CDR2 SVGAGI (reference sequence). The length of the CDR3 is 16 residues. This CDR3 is CASSSPGLAATDTQYF. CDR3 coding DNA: TGTGCCAGCAGTTCACCGGGACTAGCGGCCACAGATACGCAGTATTTT.